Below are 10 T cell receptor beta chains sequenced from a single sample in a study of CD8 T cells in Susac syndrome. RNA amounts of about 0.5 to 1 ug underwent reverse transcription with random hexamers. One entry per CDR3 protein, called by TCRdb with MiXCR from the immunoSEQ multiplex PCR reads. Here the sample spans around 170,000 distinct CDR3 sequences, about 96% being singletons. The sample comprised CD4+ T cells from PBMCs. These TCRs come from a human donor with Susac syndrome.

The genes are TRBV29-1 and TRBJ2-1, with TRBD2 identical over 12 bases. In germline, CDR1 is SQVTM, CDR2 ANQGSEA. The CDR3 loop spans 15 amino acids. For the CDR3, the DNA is TGCTCGACTAGCGGGGGCCGAAGCTCCTACAATGAGCAGTTCTTC. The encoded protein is CSTSGGRSSYNEQFF.

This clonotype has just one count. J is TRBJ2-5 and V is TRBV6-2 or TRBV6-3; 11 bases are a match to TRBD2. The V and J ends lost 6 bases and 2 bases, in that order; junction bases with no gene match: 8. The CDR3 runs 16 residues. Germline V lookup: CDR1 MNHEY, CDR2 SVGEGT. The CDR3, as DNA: TGTGCCAGCAGCCCTTTCCTAGCGGGGGGACAAGAGACCCAGTACTTC. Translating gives CASSPFLAGGQETQYF.

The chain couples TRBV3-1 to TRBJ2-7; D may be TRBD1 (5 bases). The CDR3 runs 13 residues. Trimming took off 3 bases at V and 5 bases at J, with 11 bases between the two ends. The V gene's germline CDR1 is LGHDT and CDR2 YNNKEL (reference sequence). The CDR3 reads CASSQQGSNEQYF. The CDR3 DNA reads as TGTGCCAGCAGCCAGCAGGGTAGCAACGAGCAGTACTTC.

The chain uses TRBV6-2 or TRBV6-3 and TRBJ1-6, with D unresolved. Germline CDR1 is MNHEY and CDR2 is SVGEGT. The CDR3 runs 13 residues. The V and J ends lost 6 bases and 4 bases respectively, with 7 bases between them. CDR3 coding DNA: TGTGCCAGCAGAATCCAGTATAATTCACCCCTCCACTTT. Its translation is CASRIQYNSPLHF.

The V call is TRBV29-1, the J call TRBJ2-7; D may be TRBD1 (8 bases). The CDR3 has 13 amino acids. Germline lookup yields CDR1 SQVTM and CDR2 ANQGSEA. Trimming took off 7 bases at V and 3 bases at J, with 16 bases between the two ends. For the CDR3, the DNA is TGCAGCGCGCGGACAGGGAGGGACTACGAGCAGTACTTC. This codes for CSARTGRDYEQYF.

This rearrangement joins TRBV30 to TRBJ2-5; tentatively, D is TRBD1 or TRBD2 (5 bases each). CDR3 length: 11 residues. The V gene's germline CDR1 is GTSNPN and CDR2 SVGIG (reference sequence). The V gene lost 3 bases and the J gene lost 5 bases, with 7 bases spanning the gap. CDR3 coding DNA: TGTGCCTGGAGAGGGACGGAGACCCAGTACTTC. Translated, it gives CAWRGTETQYF.

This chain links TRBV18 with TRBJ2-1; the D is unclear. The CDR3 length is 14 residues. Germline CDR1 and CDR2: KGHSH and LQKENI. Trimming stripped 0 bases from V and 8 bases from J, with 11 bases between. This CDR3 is CASSPPSTLHEQFF. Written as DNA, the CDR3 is TGTGCCAGCTCACCACCTTCGACCCTTCATGAGCAGTTCTTC.

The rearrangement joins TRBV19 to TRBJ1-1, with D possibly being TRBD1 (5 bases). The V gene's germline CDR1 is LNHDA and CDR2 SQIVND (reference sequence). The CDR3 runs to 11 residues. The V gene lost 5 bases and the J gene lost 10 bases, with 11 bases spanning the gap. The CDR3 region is CASSHRQRAFF. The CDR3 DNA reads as TGTGCCAGTAGTCATCGACAGAGAGCTTTCTTT.

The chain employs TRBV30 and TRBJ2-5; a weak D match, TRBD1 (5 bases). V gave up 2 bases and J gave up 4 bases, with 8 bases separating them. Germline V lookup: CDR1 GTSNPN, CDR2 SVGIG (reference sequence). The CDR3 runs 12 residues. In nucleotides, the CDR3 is TGTGCCTGGAGTAGACAGCCAGAGACCCAGTACTTC. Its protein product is CAWSRQPETQYF. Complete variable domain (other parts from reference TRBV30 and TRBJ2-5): SQTIHQWPATLVQPVGSPLSLECTVEGTSNPNLYWYRQAAGRGLQLLFYSVGIGQISSEVPQNLSASRPQDRQFILSSKKLLLSDSGFYLCAWSRQPETQYFGPGTRLLVL.

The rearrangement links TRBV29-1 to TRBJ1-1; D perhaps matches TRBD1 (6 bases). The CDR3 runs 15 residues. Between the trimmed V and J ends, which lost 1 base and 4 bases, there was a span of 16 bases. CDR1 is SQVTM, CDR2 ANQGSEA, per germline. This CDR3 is CSVEVSSRGGTEAFF. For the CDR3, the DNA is TGCAGCGTTGAAGTTAGCAGCAGGGGTGGCACTGAAGCTTTCTTT.